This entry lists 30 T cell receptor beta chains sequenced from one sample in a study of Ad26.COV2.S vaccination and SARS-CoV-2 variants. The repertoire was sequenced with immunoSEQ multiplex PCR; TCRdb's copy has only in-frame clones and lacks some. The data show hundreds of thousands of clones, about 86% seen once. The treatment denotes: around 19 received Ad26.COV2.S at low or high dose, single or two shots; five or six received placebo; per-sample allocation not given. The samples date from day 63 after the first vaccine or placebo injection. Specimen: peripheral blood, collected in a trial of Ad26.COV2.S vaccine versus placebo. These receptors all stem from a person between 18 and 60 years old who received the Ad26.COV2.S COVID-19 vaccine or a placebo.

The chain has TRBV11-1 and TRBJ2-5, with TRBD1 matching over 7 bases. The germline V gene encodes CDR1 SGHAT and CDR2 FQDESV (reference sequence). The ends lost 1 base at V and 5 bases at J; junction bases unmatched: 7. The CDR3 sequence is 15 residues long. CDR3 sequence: CASSLEGRGSETQYF. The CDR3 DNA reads TGTGCCAGCAGCTTAGAGGGCAGGGGGTCCGAGACCCAGTACTTC.

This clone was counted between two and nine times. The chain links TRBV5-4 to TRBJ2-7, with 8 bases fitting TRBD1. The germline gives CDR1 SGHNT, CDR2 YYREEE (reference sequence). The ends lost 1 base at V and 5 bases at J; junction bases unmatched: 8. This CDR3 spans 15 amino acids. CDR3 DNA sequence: TGTGCCAGCAGCTTGCGGGCGGCAGGGGGCCACGAGCAGTACTTC. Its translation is CASSLRAAGGHEQYF.

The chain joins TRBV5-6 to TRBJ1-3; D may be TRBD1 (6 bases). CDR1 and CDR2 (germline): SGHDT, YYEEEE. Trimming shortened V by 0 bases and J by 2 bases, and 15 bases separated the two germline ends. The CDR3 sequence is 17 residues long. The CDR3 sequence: CASSLAGGARTGNTIYF. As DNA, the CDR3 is TGTGCCAGCAGCTTGGCCGGGGGGGCGCGTACTGGAAACACCATATATTTT.

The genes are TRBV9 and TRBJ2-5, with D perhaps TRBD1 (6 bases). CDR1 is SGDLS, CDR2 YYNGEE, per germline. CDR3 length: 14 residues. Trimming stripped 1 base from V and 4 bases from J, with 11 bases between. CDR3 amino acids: CASSVTGTSETQYF. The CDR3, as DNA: TGTGCCAGCAGCGTAACAGGGACCTCAGAGACCCAGTACTTC.

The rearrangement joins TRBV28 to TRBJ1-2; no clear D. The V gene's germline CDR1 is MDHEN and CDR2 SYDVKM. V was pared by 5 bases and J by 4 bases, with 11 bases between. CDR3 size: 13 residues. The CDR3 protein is CASSAPEVYGYTF. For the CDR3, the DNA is TGTGCCAGCAGTGCTCCTGAGGTCTATGGCTACACCTTC.

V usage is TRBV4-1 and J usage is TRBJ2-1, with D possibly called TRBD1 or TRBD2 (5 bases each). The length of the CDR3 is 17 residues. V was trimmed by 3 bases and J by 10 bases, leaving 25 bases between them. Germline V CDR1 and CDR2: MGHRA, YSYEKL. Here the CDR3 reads CASSQEPGRSLQWEQFF. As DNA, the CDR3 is TGCGCCAGCAGCCAGGAGCCGGGACGGAGTTTACAATGGGAGCAGTTCTTC.

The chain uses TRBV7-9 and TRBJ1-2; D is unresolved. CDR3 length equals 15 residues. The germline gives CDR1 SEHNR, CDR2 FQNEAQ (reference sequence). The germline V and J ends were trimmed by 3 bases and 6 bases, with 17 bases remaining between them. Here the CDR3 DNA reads TGTGCCAGCAGCTTGTTGGCCGACCTTTTAAATGGCTACACCTTC. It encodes CASSLLADLLNGYTF.

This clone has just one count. The CDR3 DNA sequence: TGTGCCAGTAGTAATGAGCAGTCGGGGCGATACACTGAAGCTTTCTTT. Its protein is CASSNEQSGRYTEAFF. This chain connects TRBV19 to TRBJ1-1; D may be TRBD1 (5 bases). The V end was cut by 4 bases, the J end by 3 bases, with 18 bases between. There are 16 residues in the CDR3. Germline CDR1 reads LNHDA; CDR2 reads SQIVND (reference sequence).

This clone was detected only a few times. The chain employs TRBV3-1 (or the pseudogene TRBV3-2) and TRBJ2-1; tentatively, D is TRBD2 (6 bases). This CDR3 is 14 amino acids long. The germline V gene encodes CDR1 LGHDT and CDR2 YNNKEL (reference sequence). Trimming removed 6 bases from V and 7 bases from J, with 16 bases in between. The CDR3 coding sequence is TGTGCCAGCAGACAGAAACCTGGGGGGAATGAGCAGTTCTTC. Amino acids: CASRQKPGGNEQFF.

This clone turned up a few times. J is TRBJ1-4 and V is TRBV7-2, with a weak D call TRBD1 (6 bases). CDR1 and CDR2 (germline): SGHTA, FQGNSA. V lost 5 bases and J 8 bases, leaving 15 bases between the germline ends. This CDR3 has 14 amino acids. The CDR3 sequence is CASSTYRDREKLFF. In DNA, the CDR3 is TGTGCCAGCAGCACCTACAGGGATCGAGAAAAACTGTTTTTT.

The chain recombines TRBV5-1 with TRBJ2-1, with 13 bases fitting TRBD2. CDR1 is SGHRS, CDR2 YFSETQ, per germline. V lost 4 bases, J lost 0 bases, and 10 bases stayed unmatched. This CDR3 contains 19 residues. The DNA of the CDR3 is TGCGCCAGCAGCAACCCAAGGACTAGCGGGGGTTCCTCCTACAATGAGCAGTTCTTC. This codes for CASSNPRTSGGSSYNEQFF.

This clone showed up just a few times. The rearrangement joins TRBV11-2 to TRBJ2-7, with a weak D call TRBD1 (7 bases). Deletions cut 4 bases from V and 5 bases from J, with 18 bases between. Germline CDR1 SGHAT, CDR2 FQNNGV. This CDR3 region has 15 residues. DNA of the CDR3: TGTGCCAGCAGCTCTTACAGGGGAGGATCGAACGAGCAGTACTTC. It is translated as CASSSYRGGSNEQYF.

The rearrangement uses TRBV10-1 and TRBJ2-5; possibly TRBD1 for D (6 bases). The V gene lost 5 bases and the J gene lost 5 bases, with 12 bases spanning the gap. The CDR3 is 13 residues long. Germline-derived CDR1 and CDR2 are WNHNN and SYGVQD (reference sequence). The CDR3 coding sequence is TGCGCCAGCAGTCCCGGACAGAAGGAGACCCAGTACTTC. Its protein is CASSPGQKETQYF.

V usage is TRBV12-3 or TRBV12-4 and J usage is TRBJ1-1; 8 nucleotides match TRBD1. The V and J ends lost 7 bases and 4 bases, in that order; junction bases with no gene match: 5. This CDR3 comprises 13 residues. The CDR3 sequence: CASTKTGATEAFF. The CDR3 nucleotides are TGTGCCAGCACCAAGACAGGGGCCACTGAAGCTTTCTTT.

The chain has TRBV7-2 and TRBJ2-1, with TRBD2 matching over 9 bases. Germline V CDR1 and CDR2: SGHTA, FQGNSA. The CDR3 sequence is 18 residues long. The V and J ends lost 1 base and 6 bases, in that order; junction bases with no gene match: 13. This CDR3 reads CASSLDGSSGTPPNEQFF. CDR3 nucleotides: TGTGCCAGCAGCTTAGACGGGTCTAGCGGGACACCACCCAATGAGCAGTTCTTC.

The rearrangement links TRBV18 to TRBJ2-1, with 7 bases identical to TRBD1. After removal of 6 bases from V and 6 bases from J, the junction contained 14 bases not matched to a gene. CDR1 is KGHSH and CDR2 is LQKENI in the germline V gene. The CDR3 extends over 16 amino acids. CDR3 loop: CASSHSTGVVSNEQFF. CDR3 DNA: TGTGCCAGCTCCCACAGTACAGGGGTCGTCTCCAATGAGCAGTTCTTC.

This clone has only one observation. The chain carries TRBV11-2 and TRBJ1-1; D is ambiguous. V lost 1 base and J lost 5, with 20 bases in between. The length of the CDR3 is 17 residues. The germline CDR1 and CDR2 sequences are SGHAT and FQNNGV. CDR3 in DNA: TGTGCCAGCAGCTTAGTCGCCAGTCGGGAGGTAGATACTGAAGCTTTCTTT. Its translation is CASSLVASREVDTEAFF.

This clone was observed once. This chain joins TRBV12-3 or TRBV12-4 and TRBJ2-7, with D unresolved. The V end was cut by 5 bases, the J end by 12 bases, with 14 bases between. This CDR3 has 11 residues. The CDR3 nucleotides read TGTGCCAGCAGTGTCGGGCCTCGCACGTACTTC. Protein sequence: CASSVGPRTYF.

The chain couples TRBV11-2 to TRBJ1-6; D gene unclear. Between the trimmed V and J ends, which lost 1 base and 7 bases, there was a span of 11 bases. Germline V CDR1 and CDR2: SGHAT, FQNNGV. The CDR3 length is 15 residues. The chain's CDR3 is CASSLGISTNSPLHF. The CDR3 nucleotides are TGTGCCAGCAGCTTAGGTATCAGTACCAATTCACCCCTCCACTTT. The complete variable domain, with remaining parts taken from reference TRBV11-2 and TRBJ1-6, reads EAGVAQSPRYKIIEKRQSVAFWCNPISGHATLYWYQQILGQGPKLLIQFQNNGVVDDSQLPKDRFSAERLKGVDSTLKIQPAKLEDSAVYLCASSLGISTNSPLHFGNGTRLTVT.

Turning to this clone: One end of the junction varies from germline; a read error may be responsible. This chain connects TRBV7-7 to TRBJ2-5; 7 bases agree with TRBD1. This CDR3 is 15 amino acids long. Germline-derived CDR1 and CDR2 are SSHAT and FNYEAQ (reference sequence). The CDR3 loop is CASSLEGAGQETQYF. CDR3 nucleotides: TGTGCTAGCAGCTTAGAGGGGGCAGGGCAAGAGACCCAGTACTTC. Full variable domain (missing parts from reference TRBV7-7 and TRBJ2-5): GAGVSQSPRYKVTKRGQDVTLRCDPISSHATLYWYQQALGQGPEFLTYFNYEAQPDKSGLPSDRFSAERPEGSISTLTIQRTEQRDSAMYRCASSLEGAGQETQYFGPGTRLLVL.

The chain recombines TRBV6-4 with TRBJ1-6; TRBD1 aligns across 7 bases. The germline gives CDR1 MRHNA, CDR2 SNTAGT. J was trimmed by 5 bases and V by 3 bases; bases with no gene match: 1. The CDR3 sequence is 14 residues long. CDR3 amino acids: CASSEGQNNSPLHF. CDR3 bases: TGTGCCAGCAGTGAGGGACAGAATAATTCACCCCTCCACTTT.

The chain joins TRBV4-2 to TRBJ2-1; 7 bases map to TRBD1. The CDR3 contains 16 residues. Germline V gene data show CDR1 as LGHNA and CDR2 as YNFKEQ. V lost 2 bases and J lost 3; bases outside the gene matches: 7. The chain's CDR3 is CASSQTRTGIYNEQFF. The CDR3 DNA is TGTGCCAGCAGCCAAACGCGGACAGGAATCTACAATGAGCAGTTCTTC.

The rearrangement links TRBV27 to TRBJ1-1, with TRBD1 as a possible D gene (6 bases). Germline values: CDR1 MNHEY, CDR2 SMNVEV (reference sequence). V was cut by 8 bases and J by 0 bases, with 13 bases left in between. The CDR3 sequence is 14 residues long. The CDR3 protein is CASSIGGLNTEAFF. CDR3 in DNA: TGTGCCAGCTCCATAGGGGGGCTGAACACTGAAGCTTTCTTT.

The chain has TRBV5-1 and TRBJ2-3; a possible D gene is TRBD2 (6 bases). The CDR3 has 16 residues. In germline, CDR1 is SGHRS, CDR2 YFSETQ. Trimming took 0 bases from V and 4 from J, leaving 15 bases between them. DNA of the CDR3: TGCGCCAGCAGCTTGGGGGAGGCTGTTCTCTCAGATACGCAGTATTTT. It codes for CASSLGEAVLSDTQYF.

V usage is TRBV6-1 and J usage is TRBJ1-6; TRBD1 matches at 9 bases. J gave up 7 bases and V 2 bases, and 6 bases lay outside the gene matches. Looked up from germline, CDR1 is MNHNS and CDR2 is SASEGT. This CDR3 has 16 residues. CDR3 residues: CASSERGTGFNSPLHF. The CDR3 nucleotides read TGTGCCAGCAGTGAAAGAGGGACAGGGTTCAATTCACCCCTCCACTTT.

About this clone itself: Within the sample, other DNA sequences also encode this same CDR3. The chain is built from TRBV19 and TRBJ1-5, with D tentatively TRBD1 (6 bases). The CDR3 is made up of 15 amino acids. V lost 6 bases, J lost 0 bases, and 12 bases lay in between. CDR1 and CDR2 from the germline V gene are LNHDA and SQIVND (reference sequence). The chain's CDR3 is CASSPDSYSNQPQHF. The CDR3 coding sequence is TGTGCCAGTAGCCCGGACAGTTATAGCAATCAGCCCCAGCATTTT.

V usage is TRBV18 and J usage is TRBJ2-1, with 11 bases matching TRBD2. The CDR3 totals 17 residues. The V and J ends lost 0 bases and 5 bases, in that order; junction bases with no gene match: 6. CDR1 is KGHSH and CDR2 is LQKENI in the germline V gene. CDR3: CASSPPGLAGGDNEQFF. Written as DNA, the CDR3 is TGTGCCAGCTCACCACCAGGCCTAGCGGGAGGAGACAATGAGCAGTTCTTC. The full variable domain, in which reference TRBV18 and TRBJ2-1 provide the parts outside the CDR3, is NAGVMQNPRHLVRRRGQEARLRCSPMKGHSHVYWYRQLPEEGLKFMVYLQKENIIDESGMPKERFSAEFPKEGPSILRIQQVVRGDSAAYFCASSPPGLAGGDNEQFFGPGTRLTVL.

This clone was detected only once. The CDR3 here is CASSRTDRVTEAFF. The CDR3 nucleotides read TGTGCCAGCAGTCGCACGGACAGGGTCACTGAAGCTTTCTTT. The chain employs TRBV6-5 and TRBJ1-1; the match to TRBD1 covers 8 bases. The CDR3 runs 14 residues. CDR1 MNHEY and CDR2 SVGAGI come from the germline V gene. V was pared by 5 bases and J by 4 bases, with 6 bases of the junction left unmatched.

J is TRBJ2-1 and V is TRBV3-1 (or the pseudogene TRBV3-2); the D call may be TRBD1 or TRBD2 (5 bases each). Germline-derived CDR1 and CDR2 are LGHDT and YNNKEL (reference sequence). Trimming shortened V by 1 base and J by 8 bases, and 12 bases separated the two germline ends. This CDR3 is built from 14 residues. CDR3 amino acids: CASSQGGVGDEQFF. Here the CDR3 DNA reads TGTGCCAGCAGCCAAGGGGGAGTGGGGGATGAGCAGTTCTTC.

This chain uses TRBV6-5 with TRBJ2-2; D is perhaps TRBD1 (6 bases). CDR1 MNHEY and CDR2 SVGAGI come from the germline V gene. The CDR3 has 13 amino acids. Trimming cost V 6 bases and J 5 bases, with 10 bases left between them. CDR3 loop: CASSQDRTGELFF. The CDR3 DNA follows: TGTGCCAGCAGCCAGGACAGAACCGGGGAGCTGTTTTTT.